A selection of T cell receptor beta chains follows, all from one sample in a study of blood T cell repertoires in COVID-19. Assay used: immunoSEQ multiplex PCR; TCRdb lists only in-frame clones, some missing. This table has about 75,000 clones, approximately 90% appearing once. Sequences were obtained from peripheral blood. These TCRs come from a woman aged 50 to 60 with acute or convalescent COVID-19. Each CDR3 is given with its conserved first and last residue. D genes are given only for firm matches. For some rows the clone size is stated as once, few or many, or as a class when expanded; others skip it.

D gene	V gene	clone size	J gene	CDR3 protein	CDR3 DNA
.	TRBV28	.	TRBJ2-7	CASSLGFRDTFGLATEQYF	TGTGCCAGCAGTTTAGGGTTCAGGGATACGTTTGGATTGGCTACTGAGCAGTACTTC
TRBD1	TRBV9	.	TRBJ1-2	CASSAGQSNYGYTF	TGTGCCAGCAGCGCGGGACAGAGTAACTATGGCTACACCTTC
TRBD1	TRBV2	.	TRBJ2-7	CASRQGPYEQYF	TGTGCCAGCAGACAGGGGCCCTACGAGCAGTACTTC
TRBD1	TRBV7-2	.	TRBJ2-7	CASSRDSTTYEQYF	TGTGCCAGCAGCCGGGACAGTACCACCTACGAGCAGTACTTC
TRBD1	TRBV2	.	TRBJ1-1	CASRTGGEAFF	TGTGCCAGCAGGACAGGGGGCGAAGCTTTCTTT
TRBD2	TRBV5-1	.	TRBJ2-1	CASSLTLPTSGSYNEQFF	TGCGCCAGCAGCTTGACCTTGCCGACTAGCGGATCCTACAATGAGCAGTTCTTC
.	TRBV7-8	.	TRBJ2-7	CASSFNRVNEQYF	TGTGCCAGCAGCTTTAACAGGGTCAACGAGCAGTACTTC
.	TRBV19	.	TRBJ1-3	CASSTAGNAGNTIYF	TGTGCCAGTAGTACTGCCGGGAACGCTGGAAACACCATATATTTT
TRBD1	TRBV11-2	once	TRBJ1-1	CASSWDRNTEAFF	TGTGCCAGCAGCTGGGACAGAAACACTGAAGCTTTCTTT
.	TRBV29-1	.	TRBJ2-7	CSVGGEASSYEQYF	TGCAGCGTTGGAGGGGAGGCGAGCTCCTACGAGCAGTACTTC
.	TRBV30	.	TRBJ1-6	CAWSPTASPLHF	TGTGCCTGGAGTCCCACTGCTTCACCCCTCCACTTT
.	TRBV6-5	once	TRBJ1-5	CASSRTENQPQHF	TGTGCCAGCAGCAGGACAGAGAATCAGCCCCAGCATTTT
TRBD1	TRBV5-1	.	TRBJ2-5	CASSEGQGLGRTQYF	TGCGCCAGCAGCGAAGGACAGGGATTAGGACGGACCCAGTACTTC
.	TRBV7-2	once	TRBJ2-7	CASSLTQGQTYEQYF	TGTGCCAGCAGCTTAACCCAGGGACAAACCTACGAGCAGTACTTC
TRBD1	TRBV5-1	.	TRBJ2-7	CASSTGTAYEQYF	TGCGCCAGCAGCACGGGGACAGCCTACGAGCAGTACTTC
.	TRBV2	.	TRBJ1-2	CASSETGFYGYTF	TGTGCCAGCAGTGAAACGGGGTTCTATGGCTACACCTTC
.	TRBV7-9	.	TRBJ2-3	CASAPVDTQYF	TGTGCCAGCGCCCCGGTGGATACGCAGTATTTT
.	TRBV6-5	.	TRBJ1-1	CASTTQRGKNTEAFF	TGTGCCAGCACTACCCAACGAGGAAAGAACACTGAAGCTTTCTTT
.	TRBV2	few	TRBJ2-2	CASRRRENTGELFF	TGTGCCAGCCGACGACGGGAGAACACCGGGGAGCTGTTTTTT
.	TRBV24-1	.	TRBJ2-1	CATSDLNEQFF	TGTGCCACCAGTGATCTAAATGAGCAGTTCTTC
.	TRBV24-1	once	TRBJ2-3	CATGGRLGAADTQYF	TGTGCCACCGGCGGCCGTTTGGGGGCCGCAGATACGCAGTATTTT
.	TRBV7-2	.	TRBJ1-2	CASSLMTGSNYGYTF	TGTGCCAGCAGCTTAATGACAGGATCTAACTATGGCTACACCTTC
.	TRBV28	few	TRBJ2-7	CASSQKWDTYEQYF	TGTGCCAGCAGCCAGAAGTGGGACACCTACGAGCAGTACTTC
TRBD1	TRBV6-5	once	TRBJ1-1	CASSSGTENTEAFF	TGTGCCAGCAGTTCAGGGACAGAGAACACTGAAGCTTTCTTT
.	TRBV6-2/TRBV6-3	.	TRBJ2-1	CASSPGGGLVFNEQFF	TGTGCCAGCAGCCCTGGGGGCGGACTAGTTTTCAATGAGCAGTTCTTC
.	TRBV11-1	few	TRBJ1-6	CASSLAGQINSPLHF	TGTGCCAGCAGCTTAGCAGGACAGATTAATTCACCCCTCCACTTT
.	TRBV7-2	.	TRBJ2-7	CASSSSTGRLLLHSYEQYF	TGTGCCAGCAGCTCGTCGACAGGGAGGCTATTATTACACTCCTACGAGCAGTACTTC
TRBD1	TRBV27	.	TRBJ1-6	CASSHRDRVISPLHF	TGTGCCAGCAGTCACCGGGACAGGGTTATTTCACCCCTCCACTTT
TRBD1	TRBV2	once	TRBJ1-6	CASSELRNTGTVNSPLHF	TGTGCCAGCAGTGAGCTTCGTAACACCGGGACAGTCAATTCACCCCTCCACTTT
.	TRBV19	.	TRBJ1-1	CASSSNRVSTHEAFF	TGTGCCAGTAGTAGCAACCGGGTCTCCACCCACGAAGCTTTCTTT
.	TRBV6-5	.	TRBJ2-7	CASSLRQENYEQYF	TGTGCCAGCAGCCTGAGACAGGAAAATTACGAGCAGTACTTC
.	TRBV7-2	.	TRBJ1-2	CASSLEPSGLGYGYTF	TGTGCCAGCAGCTTAGAACCCTCAGGGTTGGGCTATGGCTACACCTTC
.	TRBV28	once	TRBJ2-3	CASSLLGSRGTDTQYF	TGTGCCAGCAGTTTATTGGGTTCGAGGGGCACAGATACGCAGTATTTT
TRBD1	TRBV6-2/TRBV6-3	.	TRBJ2-7	CASSPDRGYTYEQYF	TGTGCCAGCAGTCCCGACAGGGGTTATACCTACGAGCAGTACTTC
.	TRBV10-2	.	TRBJ2-7	CASSDPRAAQYF	TGCGCCAGCAGTGATCCAAGAGCTGCGCAGTACTTC
.	TRBV5-6	once	TRBJ1-1	CASSLATSSTEAFF	TGTGCCAGCAGCTTGGCTACCTCCTCCACTGAAGCTTTCTTT
TRBD1	TRBV19	.	TRBJ1-2	CASTTTGGLYGYTF	TGTGCCAGTACCACAACAGGGGGGCTCTATGGCTACACCTTC
.	TRBV6-5	.	TRBJ2-7	CASSEYEPPYEQYF	TGTGCCAGCAGCGAGTACGAGCCCCCCTACGAGCAGTACTTC
.	TRBV14	.	TRBJ1-3	CASSRGGHSGNTIYF	TGTGCCAGCAGCCGAGGGGGACATTCGGGAAACACCATATATTTT
.	TRBV9	few	TRBJ1-6	CASSVEGSPLHF	TGTGCCAGCAGCGTTGAGGGATCACCCCTCCACTTT
TRBD2	TRBV27	.	TRBJ2-1	CASSSRTSGRAVEQFF	TGTGCCAGCAGTTCAAGGACTAGCGGGAGGGCCGTTGAGCAGTTCTTC